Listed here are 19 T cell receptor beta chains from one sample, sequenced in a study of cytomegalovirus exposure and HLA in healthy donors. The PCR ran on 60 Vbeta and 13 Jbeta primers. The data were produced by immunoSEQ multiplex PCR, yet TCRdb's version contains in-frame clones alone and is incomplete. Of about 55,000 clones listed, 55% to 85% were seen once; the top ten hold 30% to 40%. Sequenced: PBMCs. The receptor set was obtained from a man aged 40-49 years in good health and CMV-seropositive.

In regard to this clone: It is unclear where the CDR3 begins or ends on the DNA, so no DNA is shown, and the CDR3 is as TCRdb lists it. CDR3: CASSSSTGTEAFF. The chain has TRBV6-5 and TRBJ1-1; the D segment call TRBD1 is taken from the table without a DNA check. The CDR3 length equals 13 residues, ends included. Per germline, CDR1 MNHEY and CDR2 SVGAGI.

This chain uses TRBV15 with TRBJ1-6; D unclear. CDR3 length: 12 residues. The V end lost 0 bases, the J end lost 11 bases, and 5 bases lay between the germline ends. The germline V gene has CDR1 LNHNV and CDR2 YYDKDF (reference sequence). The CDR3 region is CATSRDATPLHF. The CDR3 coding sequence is TGTGCCACCAGCAGAGATGCGACACCCCTCCACTTT. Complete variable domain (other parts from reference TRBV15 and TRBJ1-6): DAMVIQNPRYQVTQFGKPVTLSCSQTLNHNVMYWYQQKSSQAPKLLFHYYDKDFNNEADTPDNFQSRRPNTSFCFLDIRSPGLGDTAMYLCATSRDATPLHFGNGTRLTVT.

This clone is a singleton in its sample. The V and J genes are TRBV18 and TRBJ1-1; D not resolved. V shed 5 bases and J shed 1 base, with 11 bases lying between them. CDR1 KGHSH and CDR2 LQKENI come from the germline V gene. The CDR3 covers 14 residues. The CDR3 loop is CASSIGGPNTEAFF. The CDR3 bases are TGTGCCAGCTCAATCGGAGGGCCGAACACTGAAGCTTTCTTT.

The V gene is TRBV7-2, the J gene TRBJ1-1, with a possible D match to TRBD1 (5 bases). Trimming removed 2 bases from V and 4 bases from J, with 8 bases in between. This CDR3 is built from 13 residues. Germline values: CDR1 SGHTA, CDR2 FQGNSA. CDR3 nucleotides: TGTGCCAGCAGCTTAAGCCAGGGCACTGAAGCTTTCTTT. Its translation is CASSLSQGTEAFF.

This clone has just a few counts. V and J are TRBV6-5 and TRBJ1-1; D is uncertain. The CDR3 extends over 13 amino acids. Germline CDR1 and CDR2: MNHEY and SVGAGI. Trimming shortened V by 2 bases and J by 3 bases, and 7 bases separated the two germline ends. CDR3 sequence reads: CASSYRGHTEAFF. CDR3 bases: TGTGCCAGCAGTTACCGAGGGCACACTGAAGCTTTCTTT.

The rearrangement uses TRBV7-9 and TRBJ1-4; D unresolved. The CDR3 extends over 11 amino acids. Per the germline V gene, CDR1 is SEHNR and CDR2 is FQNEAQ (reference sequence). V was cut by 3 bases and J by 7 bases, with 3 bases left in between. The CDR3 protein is CASSFSEKLFF. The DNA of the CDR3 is TGTGCCAGCAGCTTCAGTGAAAAACTGTTTTTT.

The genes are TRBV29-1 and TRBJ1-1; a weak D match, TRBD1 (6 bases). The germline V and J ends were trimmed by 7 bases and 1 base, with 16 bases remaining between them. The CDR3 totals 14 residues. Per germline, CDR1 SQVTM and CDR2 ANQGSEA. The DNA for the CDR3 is TGCAGCGGGGCCTGGGGCAGGGGGAACACTGAAGCTTTCTTT. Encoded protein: CSGAWGRGNTEAFF. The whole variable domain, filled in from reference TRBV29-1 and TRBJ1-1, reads SAVISQKPSRDICQRGTSLTIQCQVDSQVTMMFWYRQQPGQSLTLIATANQGSEATYESGFVIDKFPISRPNLTFSTLTVSNMSPEDSSIYLCSGAWGRGNTEAFFGQGTRLTVV.

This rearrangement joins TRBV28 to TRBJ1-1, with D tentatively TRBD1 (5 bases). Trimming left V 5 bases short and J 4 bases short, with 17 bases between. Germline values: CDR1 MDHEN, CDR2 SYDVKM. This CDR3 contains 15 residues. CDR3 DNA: TGTGCCAGCAGTCCCGCTCGGGCGGGGGGCACTGAAGCTTTCTTT. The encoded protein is CASSPARAGGTEAFF.

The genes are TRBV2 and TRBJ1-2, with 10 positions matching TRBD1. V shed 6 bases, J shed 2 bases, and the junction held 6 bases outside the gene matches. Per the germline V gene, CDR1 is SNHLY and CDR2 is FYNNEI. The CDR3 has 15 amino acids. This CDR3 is CASRNDRGPNYGYTF. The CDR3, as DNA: TGTGCCAGCAGGAACGACAGGGGGCCCAACTATGGCTACACCTTC.

The CDR3 DNA is TGTGCCAGCAGGGACAGGGGTGAGGATACGCAGTATTTT. It codes for CASRDRGEDTQYF. The chain is built from TRBV2 and TRBJ2-3; 9 nucleotides line up with TRBD1. CDR1 is SNHLY, CDR2 FYNNEI, per germline. The CDR3 loop spans 13 amino acids. The J segment lost 6 bases and the V segment lost 6 bases, leaving 4 bases of the junction unmatched.

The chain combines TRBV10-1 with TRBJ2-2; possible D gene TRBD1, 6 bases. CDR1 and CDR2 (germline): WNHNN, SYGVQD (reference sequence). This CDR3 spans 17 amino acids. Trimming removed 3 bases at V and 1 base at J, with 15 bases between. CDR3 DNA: TGCGCCAGCAGTGACCAAAGAAAGACAGGGAACACCGGGGAGCTGTTTTTT. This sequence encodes CASSDQRKTGNTGELFF.

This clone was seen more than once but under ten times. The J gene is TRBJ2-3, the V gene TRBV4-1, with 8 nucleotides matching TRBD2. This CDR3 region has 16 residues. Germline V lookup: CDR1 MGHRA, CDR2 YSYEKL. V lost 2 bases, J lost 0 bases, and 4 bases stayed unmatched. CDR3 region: CASSQLSGASTDTQYF. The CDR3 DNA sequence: TGCGCCAGCAGCCAACTTAGCGGGGCTAGCACAGATACGCAGTATTTT.

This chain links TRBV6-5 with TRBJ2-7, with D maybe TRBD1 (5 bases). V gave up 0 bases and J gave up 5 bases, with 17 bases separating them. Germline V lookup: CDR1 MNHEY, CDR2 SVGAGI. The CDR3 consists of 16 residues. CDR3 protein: CASSYSLGVVWHEQYF. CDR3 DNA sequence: TGTGCCAGCAGTTACTCCCTAGGGGTAGTTTGGCACGAGCAGTACTTC.

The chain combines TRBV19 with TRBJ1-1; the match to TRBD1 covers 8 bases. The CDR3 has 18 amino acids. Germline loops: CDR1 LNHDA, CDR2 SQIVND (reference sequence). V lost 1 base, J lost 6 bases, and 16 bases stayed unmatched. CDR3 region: CASSIGLQGANHGAEAFF. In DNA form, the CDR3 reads TGTGCCAGTAGTATAGGACTTCAGGGGGCGAACCATGGGGCTGAAGCTTTCTTT.

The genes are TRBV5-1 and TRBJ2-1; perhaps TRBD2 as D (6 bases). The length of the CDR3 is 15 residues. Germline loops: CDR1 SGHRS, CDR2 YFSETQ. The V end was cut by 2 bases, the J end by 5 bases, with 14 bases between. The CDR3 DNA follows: TGCGCCAGCAGCTTACCCGGCGGGGACCACAATGAGCAGTTCTTC. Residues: CASSLPGGDHNEQFF.

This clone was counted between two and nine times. This CDR3 is CASSIAGAQGTNEKLFF. In nucleotides, the CDR3 is TGTGCCAGTAGTATAGCAGGGGCGCAAGGAACTAATGAAAAACTGTTTTTT. This chain connects TRBV19 to TRBJ1-4; possible D gene TRBD1, 6 bases. This CDR3 is 17 amino acids long. The V gene lost 1 base and the J gene lost 1 base, with 13 bases spanning the gap. Germline values: CDR1 LNHDA, CDR2 SQIVND (reference sequence).

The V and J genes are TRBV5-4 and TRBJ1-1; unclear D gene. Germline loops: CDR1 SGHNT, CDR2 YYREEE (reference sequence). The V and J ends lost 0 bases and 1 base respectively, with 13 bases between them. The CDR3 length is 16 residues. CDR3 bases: TGTGCCAGCAGCTTGGAGCCTGACAAGTCGAACACTGAAGCTTTCTTT. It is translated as CASSLEPDKSNTEAFF.

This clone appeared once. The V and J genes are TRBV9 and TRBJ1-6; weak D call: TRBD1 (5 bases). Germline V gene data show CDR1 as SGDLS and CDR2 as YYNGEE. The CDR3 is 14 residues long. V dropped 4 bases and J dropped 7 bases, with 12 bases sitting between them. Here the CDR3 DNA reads TGTGCCAGCAGCCCTGGGGCAGGGAATTCACCCCTCCACTTT. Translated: CASSPGAGNSPLHF. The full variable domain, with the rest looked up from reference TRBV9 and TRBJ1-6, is DSGVTQTPKHLITATGQRVTLRCSPRSGDLSVYWYQQSLDQGLQFLIQYYNGEERAKGNILERFSAQQFPDLHSELNLSSLELGDSALYFCASSPGAGNSPLHFGNGTRLTVT.

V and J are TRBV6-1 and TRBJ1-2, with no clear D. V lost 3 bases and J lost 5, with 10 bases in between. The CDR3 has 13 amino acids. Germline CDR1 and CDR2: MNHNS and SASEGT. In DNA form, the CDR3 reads TGTGCCAGCAGTGAGGCGGGTGGGTATGGCTACACCTTC. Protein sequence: CASSEAGGYGYTF.